The 18 T cell receptor beta chains listed next were all sequenced from one sample in a study of response to subunit inactivated influenza vaccine. TCRdb recomputed calls from the RT-PCR reads with MiXCR, one row per CDR3 protein. The data hold roughly 710,000 distinct CDR3 sequences, with 12% to 15% observed a single time. This specimen consisted of PBMCs from blood, obtained 14 to 15 days before vaccination. The source is a man aged 50-59 years who received an inactivated influenza vaccine.

This clonotype was seen a few times. The chain joins TRBV6-1 to TRBJ2-6, with D unresolved. Germline V lookup: CDR1 MNHNS, CDR2 SASEGT. This CDR3 has 16 residues. V dropped 10 bases and J dropped 0 bases, with 16 bases sitting between them. CDR3 DNA: TGTGCCACATCATACTCCATGTACTCTGGGGCCAACGTCCTGACTTTC. Amino acid sequence: CATSYSMYSGANVLTF.

This clonotype was detected many times. The DNA for the CDR3 is TGTGCCAGCAGTCCAACAACTAGCGGGGGGATTTACGAGCAGTACTTC. It specifies CASSPTTSGGIYEQYF. The chain joins TRBV28 to TRBJ2-7, with TRBD2 matching over 12 bases. J gave up 4 bases and V 5 bases, and 9 bases lay outside the gene matches. Germline CDR1 is MDHEN and CDR2 is SYDVKM. The CDR3 consists of 16 residues.

The chain uses TRBV28 and TRBJ2-7; D is perhaps TRBD1 or TRBD2 (7 bases each). V lost 4 bases, J lost 4 bases, and 17 bases lay in between. From germline, CDR1 is MDHEN and CDR2 SYDVKM. The CDR3 length is 15 residues. CDR3 amino acids: CASSSPGGGAYEQYF. CDR3 DNA sequence: TGTGCCAGCAGTTCCCCAGGGGGAGGGGCATACGAGCAGTACTTC.

This clonotype came up a few times. The V gene is TRBV5-1, the J gene TRBJ2-5; 7 nucleotides match TRBD1. Trimming took 3 bases from V and 1 from J; bases not matched to a gene: 6. Germline-derived CDR1 and CDR2 are SGHRS and YFSETQ. This CDR3 is built from 15 residues. The CDR3 reads CASSSTQGFQETQYF. The CDR3 coding sequence is TGCGCCAGCAGCTCTACACAGGGGTTCCAAGAGACCCAGTACTTC.

On this clonotype: Mismatch with germline at one junction end may stem from a read error. The chain uses TRBV3-1 and TRBJ2-5; D is unresolved. There are 14 residues in the CDR3. Germline V lookup: CDR1 LGHDT, CDR2 YNNKEL (reference sequence). The CDR3 loop reads CASSHRTGRETQYF. The CDR3 DNA follows: TGTGCGAGCAGCCATCGGACGGGCCGAGAGACCCAGTACTTC.

This clonotype was picked up a small number of times. The V gene is TRBV6-2 or TRBV6-3, the J gene TRBJ2-7; 14 nucleotides agree with TRBD2. In germline, CDR1 is MNHEY, CDR2 SVGEGT. There are 17 residues in the CDR3. Trimming removed 0 bases from V and 5 bases from J; junction bases left unmatched: 6. CDR3 nucleotide sequence: TGTGCCAGCAGTTACTCGATGGGACTAGCGGGAGAGGACGAGCAGTACTTC. This gives the protein CASSYSMGLAGEDEQYF.

This clonotype appeared a few times. This chain joins TRBV6-1 and TRBJ1-3; 7 nucleotides line up with TRBD1. Germline CDR1 MNHNS, CDR2 SASEGT. This CDR3 has 15 amino acids. V was pared by 10 bases and J by 0 bases, with 9 bases of the junction left unmatched. This CDR3 reads CAIGGQAISGNTIYF. CDR3 bases: TGTGCCATCGGAGGACAGGCGATCTCTGGAAACACCATATATTTT.

The chain uses TRBV5-1 and TRBJ2-1; 8 positions agree with TRBD2. The V gene end was trimmed by 0 bases and the J gene end by 7 bases; junction bases not matched to a gene: 9. Germline V gene data show CDR1 as SGHRS and CDR2 as YFSETQ. The CDR3 length is 16 residues. The CDR3 nucleotides are TGCGCCAGCAGCTTGGGGTCTAGCGGGTACGTGAATGAGCAGTTCTTC. Translating gives CASSLGSSGYVNEQFF. The full variable domain, with the rest looked up from reference TRBV5-1 and TRBJ2-1, is KAGVTQTPRYLIKTRGQQVTLSCSPISGHRSVSWYQQTPGQGLQFLFEYFSETQRNKGNFPGRFSGRQFSNSRSEMNVSTLELGDSALYLCASSLGSSGYVNEQFFGPGTRLTVL.

Only a few counts were recorded for this clonotype. This chain connects TRBV5-1 to TRBJ2-5; perhaps TRBD2 as D (5 bases). With 0 bases removed from V and 2 bases from J, the gap between germline ends came to 17 bases. Germline V lookup: CDR1 SGHRS, CDR2 YFSETQ. The CDR3 loop spans 17 amino acids. The CDR3 DNA sequence: TGCGCCAGCAGCTTGGCCGGGATAACCTCCGGTCAAGAGACCCAGTACTTC. It is translated as CASSLAGITSGQETQYF.

This clonotype was detected only a few times. The chain uses TRBV20-1 and TRBJ2-1, with 7 bases matching TRBD2. Germline V CDR1 and CDR2: DFQATT, SNEGSKA (reference sequence). The CDR3 has 13 amino acids. J lost 7 bases, V lost 3 bases, and 6 bases had no gene match. The chain's CDR3 is CSASAGAGNEQFF. CDR3 nucleotide sequence: TGCAGTGCTAGCGCGGGAGCAGGAAATGAGCAGTTCTTC.

The rearrangement joins TRBV6-2 or TRBV6-3 to TRBJ1-1; D call uncertain. The CDR3 has 17 residues. The germline CDR1 and CDR2 sequences are MNHEY and SVGEGT. V shed 0 bases and J shed 0 bases, with 14 bases lying between them. The CDR3 sequence: CASSYSPLPNMNTEAFF. The CDR3 DNA follows: TGTGCCAGCAGTTACTCTCCTTTACCTAATATGAACACTGAAGCTTTCTTT.

This chain links TRBV5-1 with TRBJ2-5; D unresolved. Germline V gives CDR1 SGHRS, CDR2 YFSETQ. The CDR3 contains 15 residues. V lost 0 bases to trimming and J lost 5 bases, with 14 bases between them. The CDR3 DNA reads as TGCGCCAGCAGCTTGGCCGGCACCAAAGGGGAGACCCAGTACTTC. Translation gives CASSLAGTKGETQYF.

Only a few counts were recorded for this clonotype. The chain uses TRBV28 and TRBJ2-7, with D perhaps given as TRBD1 or TRBD2 (6 bases each). Per germline, CDR1 MDHEN and CDR2 SYDVKM. Trimming removed 5 bases from V and 4 bases from J, with 24 bases in between. This CDR3 is built from 17 residues. This CDR3 is CASSPLGTTRRDYEQYF. The CDR3 DNA follows: TGTGCCAGCAGTCCCTTGGGGACAACTCGGAGGGATTACGAGCAGTACTTC.

This clonotype has only a few counts. The rearrangement joins TRBV2 to TRBJ2-2; the match to TRBD2 covers 10 bases. V lost 4 bases, J lost 5 bases, and 7 bases stayed unmatched. This CDR3 has 16 residues. The germline V gene encodes CDR1 SNHLY and CDR2 FYNNEI. CDR3 region: CASSVPSGGETGELFF. The CDR3 DNA is TGTGCCAGCAGTGTGCCGAGCGGGGGGGAAACCGGGGAGCTGTTTTTT.

This clonotype is a singleton in its sample. The gene calls are TRBV5-1 and TRBJ2-3; 12 bases line up with TRBD2. J was trimmed by 7 bases and V by 3 bases; bases with no gene match: 0. This CDR3 region has 13 residues. Per germline, CDR1 SGHRS and CDR2 YFSETQ. In DNA form, the CDR3 reads TGCGCCAGCAGCTGGACTAGCGGGAATACGCAGTATTTT. Translation gives CASSWTSGNTQYF.

The chain recombines TRBV6-1 with TRBJ1-2; D remains unclear. Germline CDR1 MNHNS, CDR2 SASEGT. The CDR3 loop spans 14 amino acids. V lost 5 bases and J lost 2, with 12 bases in between. In nucleotides, the CDR3 is TGTGCCAGCAGTCCGGTTACACCCAACTATGGCTACACCTTC. Translation: CASSPVTPNYGYTF.

This clonotype was seen more than once but under ten times. The rearrangement uses TRBV4-1 and TRBJ1-4; D gene unclear. This CDR3 comprises 15 residues. Trimming removed 4 bases from V and 4 bases from J, with 13 bases in between. Germline V CDR1 and CDR2: MGHRA, YSYEKL. The CDR3 DNA reads as TGCGCCAGCAGCCGCGGACGGATAGTTAATGAAAAACTGTTTTTT. It encodes CASSRGRIVNEKLFF.

This clonotype was counted at least ten times. The chain uses TRBV19 and TRBJ2-2; 9 bases line up with TRBD1. Germline CDR1 reads LNHDA; CDR2 reads SQIVND (reference sequence). The CDR3 loop spans 16 amino acids. J lost 1 base, V lost 5 bases, and 5 bases had no gene match. CDR3 nucleotide sequence: TGTGCCAGTAGTTCCCCGGGACAGGGGAACACCGGGGAGCTGTTTTTT. It is translated as CASSSPGQGNTGELFF.